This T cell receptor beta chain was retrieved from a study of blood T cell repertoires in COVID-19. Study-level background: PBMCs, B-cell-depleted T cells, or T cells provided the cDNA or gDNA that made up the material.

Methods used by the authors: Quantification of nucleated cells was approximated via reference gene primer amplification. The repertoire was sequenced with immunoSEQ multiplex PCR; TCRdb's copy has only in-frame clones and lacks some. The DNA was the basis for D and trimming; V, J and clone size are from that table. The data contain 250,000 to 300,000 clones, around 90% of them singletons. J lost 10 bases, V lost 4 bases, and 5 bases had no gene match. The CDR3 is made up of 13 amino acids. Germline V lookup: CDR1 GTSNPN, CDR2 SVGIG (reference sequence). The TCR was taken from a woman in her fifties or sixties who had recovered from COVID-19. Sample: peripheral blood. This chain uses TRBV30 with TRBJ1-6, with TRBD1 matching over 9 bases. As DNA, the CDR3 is TGTGCCTGGAACAGGGGGCCCGGGTCACCCCTCCACTTT. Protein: CAWNRGPGSPLHF.